This T cell receptor beta chain originates from a study of identifying expanded T cells in peripheral blood (dated by TCRdb to the late 2010s). For the study in its entirety: Technical replicates were generated by sequencing separate aliquots of the same genomic DNA pool, and four replicates were compared pairwise. On the study overall, not on this receptor specifically: The authors expected that biological variance in healthy repertoires might rise further over much longer intervals, such as months to years. Across all healthy-donor time intervals, the beta-binomial model significantly cut both the number of clones called differentially abundant and the false-positive rate. Between technical replicates the binomial model flagged around 1.3 differentially abundant clones, whereas over around 2 weeks the binomial model flagged about 16.4 and over approximately 4 weeks about 19. Across all healthy donors, variance in clone template counts between approximately 2-week samples was found to increase significantly with total template count.

TCRbeta CDR3 regions were profiled with the immunoSEQ Assay using bias-controlled multiplex PCR amplification of genomic DNA. As for the original processing: To quantify the absolute abundance of each unique TCRbeta CDR3 region, the sequences were collapsed and filtered. Differential abundance was tested with two models: a binomial (Fisher-equivalent) model and a beta-binomial model that adds time-dependent variance fitted from healthy donors. Clones with fewer than 5 combined templates were removed, and a clone was called differentially abundant if the clone's Benjamini-Hochberg FDR was below 0.01. Beta-binomial variance was modeled as a function of total template count across the two samples using the form v = (b*log(k)+a)^2. TCRdb re-hosts the immuneACCESS table, in-frame sequences only. Its copies lack some clones; in the studies checked, an unresolved V gene accounts for under half of them, and the cause for the rest is not known. That table supplies the V and J calls and clone size; D and trimming were determined from the DNA. For this sample the table gives 90,000 or so clones, of which more than 75% were detected only once. The ten largest clones take up roughly 5.9% of the sample.

Details on this clone: Its antigen remains unidentified. No base quality values were provided; no much bigger clone lies one nucleotide off.

No immune events such as infections were documented for the healthy donors during the collection period. Time-dependent variance in a beta-binomial model of T-cell clone differential abundance was calibrated using healthy-donor blood repertoires as a training cohort. The training cohort was composed of around ten healthy donors, 3 female and 7 male. The donors were between roughly 25 and 70 years old, with an average age of roughly 40 years. Whole blood was collected from each healthy donor at three time points spaced approximately 2 weeks apart and obtained from a commercial supplier. Genomic DNA was extracted from unsorted whole blood for immunosequencing. From a lookup of the germline V gene, CDR1 and CDR2 are SNHLY and FYNNEI. V is shortened by 9 bases, J by 8 bases, and the region joining them spans 13 bases. Measured from the cysteine to the phenylalanine, the CDR3 is 12 residues long. The CDR3 DNA has 36 bases and is translated from base 1.

Sample: blood. The sequence is built from TRBV2 and TRBJ1-4; the D gene is unclear. This sequence originates from a person aged 18 to 70 in good health. The nucleotide sequence is given as TGTGCCAGTCTGGGAGGTTTGGAAAAACTGTTTTTT. Its amino acids are CASLGGLEKLFF. With the rest looked up from the reference TRBV2 and TRBJ1-4 genes rather than sequenced, the full variable domain is EPEVTQTPSHQVTQMGQEVILRCVPISNHLYFYWYRQILGQKVEFLVSFYNNEISEKSEIFDDQFSVERPDGSNFTLKIRSTKLEDSAMYFCASLGGLEKLFFGSGTQLSVL.